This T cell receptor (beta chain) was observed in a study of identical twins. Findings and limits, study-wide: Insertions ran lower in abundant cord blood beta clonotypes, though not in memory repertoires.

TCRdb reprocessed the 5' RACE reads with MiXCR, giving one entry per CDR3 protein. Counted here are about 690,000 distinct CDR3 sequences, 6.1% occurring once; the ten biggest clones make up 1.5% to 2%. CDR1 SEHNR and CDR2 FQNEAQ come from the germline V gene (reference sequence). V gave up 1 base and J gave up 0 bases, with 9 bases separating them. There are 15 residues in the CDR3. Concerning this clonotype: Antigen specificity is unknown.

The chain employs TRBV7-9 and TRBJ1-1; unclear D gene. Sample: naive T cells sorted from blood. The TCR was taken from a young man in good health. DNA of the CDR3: TGTGCCAGCAGCTTAGTATGGGAGTTGAACACTGAAGCTTTCTTT. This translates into CASSLVWELNTEAFF.